The 26 T cell receptor delta chains reported below all come from one sample, sequenced in a study of gamma-delta T cells after stem cell transplantation. TCRdb applied CATT to the RT-PCR reads for clone calling. The profile shows about 1,000 delta-chain clones, 13% of them singletons. The specimen sequenced was gamma-delta T cells. The receptors here all came from a human donor. It is not recorded whose cells these are; they may come from a transplant donor.

This clone was detected a few times. This chain links TRDV1 with TRDJ1; 13 nucleotides align to TRDD3. V lost 6 bases, J lost 3 bases, and 25 bases stayed unmatched. Germline CDR1 and CDR2: TSWWSYY and QGS. The CDR3 is 22 amino acids. The CDR3: CALGIRRLPPLTGGYGADKLIF. The CDR3 nucleotides read TGTGCTCTTGGAATCCGGCGCCTTCCCCCTCTTACTGGGGGATACGGGGCCGATAAACTCATCTTT.

V and J are TRDV2 and TRDJ1, with D perhaps matching TRDD3 (5 bases). CDR1 GEAIGNYY and CDR2 EKD come from the germline V gene. The V gene lost 3 bases and the J gene lost 2 bases, with 18 bases spanning the gap. The CDR3 is 16 residues long. CDR3 nucleotides: TGTGCCTGTGACCACGTCAGGGATGCGGTAACCGATAAACTCATCTTT. Translation: CACDHVRDAVTDKLIF.

This clone was recorded a few times. One junction end disagrees with the germline gene, perhaps due to a read error. This CDR3 is also generated by other DNA sequences in the sample. This rearrangement joins TRDV1 to TRDJ1; weak D call: TRDD2 (7 bases). Germline-derived CDR1 and CDR2 are TSWWSYY and QGS. The CDR3 spans 20 residues. The CDR3 reads CALGESPAFLGYIMDDKLIF. The CDR3 DNA sequence: TGTGCCCTTGGGGAATCCCCGGCCTTCCTCGGATACATAATGGACGATAAACTCATCTTT.

V usage is TRDV2 and J usage is TRDJ1; TRDD3 might be the D (5 bases). Germline V gene data show CDR1 as GEAIGNYY and CDR2 as EKD. The CDR3 is made up of 17 amino acids. V was pared by 0 bases and J by 0 bases, with 16 bases between. The CDR3 spells CACDTVGGVEYTDKLIF. The DNA for the CDR3 is TGTGCCTGTGACACCGTGGGTGGGGTCGAGTACACCGATAAACTCATCTTT.

Relative to its sample, this clone is large. The chain is built from TRDV2 and TRDJ1, with D unresolved. In germline, CDR1 is GEAIGNYY, CDR2 EKD. Trimming left V 3 bases short and J 1 base short, with 8 bases between. The CDR3 has 13 amino acids. CDR3 loop: CACDALTTDKLIF. The DNA of the CDR3 is TGTGCCTGTGACGCCCTTACCACCGATAAACTCATCTTT.

This clone turned up a few times. V is TRDV1 and J is TRDJ1; 13 nucleotides agree with TRDD3. The V and J ends lost 5 bases and 8 bases, in that order; junction bases with no gene match: 32. The CDR3 has 23 residues. Germline lookup yields CDR1 TSWWSYY and CDR2 QGS. The CDR3 is CALGLLSPLLHTGGYAYTPKLIF. DNA of the CDR3: TGTGCTCTTGGGCTCCTTTCCCCACTTCTCCATACTGGGGGATACGCGTATACCCCCAAACTCATCTTT.

The chain links TRDV2 to TRDJ1; 11 nucleotides align to TRDD3. This CDR3 spans 15 amino acids. J gave up 4 bases and V 5 bases, and 8 bases lay outside the gene matches. Germline CDR1 reads GEAIGNYY; CDR2 reads EKD. The CDR3 sequence: CACVPLGDKSDKLIF. In nucleotides, the CDR3 is TGTGCCTGTGTCCCACTGGGGGATAAGAGCGATAAACTCATCTTT.

By share, this clone ranks as medium-sized (0.01 to 0.1%). The chain joins TRDV2 to TRDJ1, with D possibly being TRDD3 (6 bases). Trimming pared 2 bases from V and 0 bases from J, leaving 12 bases between. The CDR3 loop spans 15 amino acids. The germline gives CDR1 GEAIGNYY, CDR2 EKD. In DNA, the CDR3 is TGTGCCTGTGACAGCCTCAGGGGATACACCGATAAACTCATCTTT. Translation gives CACDSLRGYTDKLIF.

A few counts support this clone. This may stem from a read error, because a much larger clone lies one nucleotide away. The sample contains more than one DNA sequence encoding this CDR3. The genes are TRDV1 and TRDJ1; 9 bases fit TRDD3. Germline assignment: CDR1 TSWWSYY and CDR2 QGS. The length of the CDR3 is 18 residues. CDR3 DNA sequence: TGTGCTCTTGGGGAAAACGTGAGGGGGATACTCCTTGACGATAAACTTATCTTT. Translated: CALGENVRGILLDDKLIF.

This clone appeared a few times. This likely reflects a read error, since a far larger clone is one base away. The sample carries other DNA sequences with the same CDR3. The chain has TRDV3 and TRDJ1; 9 bases map to TRDD3. The CDR3 sequence is 18 residues long. Germline V gives CDR1 TVYSNPD, CDR2 GDNSRS (reference sequence). V shed 1 base, J shed 0 bases, and the junction held 15 bases outside the gene matches. This CDR3 reads CAFTTTTMGGYHTDKLIF. CDR3 DNA: TGTGCCTTTACTACTACTACTATGGGGGGATACCACACCGATAAACTCATCTTT. Combining the CDR3 with reference TRDV3 and TRDJ1 gives the whole variable domain CDKVTQSSPDQTVASGSEVVLLCTYDTVYSNPDLFWYRIRPDYSFQFVFYGDNSRSEGADFTQGRFSVKHILTQKAFHLVISPVRTEDSATYYCAFTTTTMGGYHTDKLIFGKGTRVTVEP.

This clone was observed a handful of times. The rearrangement joins TRDV2 to TRDJ1, with 9 bases lining up with TRDD3. The length of the CDR3 is 20 residues. V was pared by 0 bases and J by 1 base, with 17 bases of the junction left unmatched. Germline CDR1 is GEAIGNYY and CDR2 is EKD. The DNA of the CDR3 is TGTGCCTGTGACACCGTTTATCTGGGGGATCCCCACGGTGTCACCGATAAACTCATCTTT. Translating it yields CACDTVYLGDPHGVTDKLIF.

Concerning this clone itself: The protein given by TCRdb reflects a much larger clone and differs at residue 5 from this DNA's translation, likely from a read error; the protein shown is the DNA's translation. DNA for the CDR3: TGTGCAGCTACCTCTCCTTCCTACCATCTGTACTGGGGATACGCGGGTAAACTCATCTTT. It codes for CAATSPSYHLYWGYAGKLIF. The chain joins TRAV29/DV5 to TRDJ1; D is tentatively TRDD2 or TRDD3 (9 bases each). Germline assignment: CDR1 NSMFDY and CDR2 ISSIKDK. CDR3 length: 20 amino acids. With 5 bases removed from V and 7 bases from J, the gap between germline ends came to 39 bases.

Notes on this clone: A much larger clone differs by one base, so this may be a read error. CDR3 DNA sequence: TGTGCCTGTGACACCGCGTCGTATGGGGTATACGATTCCTGGGACACCCGACAGATGTTTTTC. Protein product: CACDTASYGVYDSWDTRQMFF. The J gene was identified as TRDJ3, and no V gene was called; the table assigns TRDD3, which was not confirmed against the DNA. This CDR3 region has 21 residues.

Judged by abundance, this clone is medium-sized. V and J are TRDV3 and TRDJ1, with 9 bases aligning to TRDD3. The V and J ends lost 3 bases and 0 bases, in that order; junction bases with no gene match: 14. CDR1 TVYSNPD and CDR2 GDNSRS come from the germline V gene (reference sequence). There are 17 residues in the CDR3. The chain's CDR3 is CAFHSEWGISYTDKLIF. The DNA of the CDR3 is TGTGCCTTCCACTCAGAGTGGGGGATATCTTACACCGATAAACTCATCTTT.

Notes on this clone: A far larger clone is one base from this, pointing to a likely read error. Other DNA sequences in the same sample also yield this CDR3. The gene calls are TRDV2 and TRDJ1, with D perhaps matching TRDD2 or TRDD3 (5 bases each). The germline V gene has CDR1 GEAIGNYY and CDR2 EKD. The ends were cut back, 3 bases at V and 7 bases at J, with 20 bases in the middle. There are 15 residues in the CDR3. The CDR3 bases are TGTGCCTGTGACTACCTACGTGGAGGGATGAGTAAACTCATCTTT. Protein product: CACDYLRGGMSKLIF.

This sequence joins TRDV2 and TRDJ1, with TRDD3 identical over 7 bases. Here the J gene was assigned by germline matching of the DNA, as TCRdb has none. Germline V lookup: CDR1 GEAIGNYY, CDR2 EKD. V lost 0 bases, J lost 2 bases, and 8 bases stayed unmatched. The CDR3 length is 16 residues. Here the CDR3 DNA reads TGTGCCTGTGACACCGGTTGGGGGAATAGGACCGATAAACTCATCTTT. Translating gives CACDTGWGNRTDKLIF.

This clone is labeled as large. A far larger clone is a single base away, which makes a read error likely. The chain has TRDV2 and TRDJ3; 7 bases agree with TRDD3. CDR1 GEAIGNYY and CDR2 EKD come from the germline V gene. V trimming: 0 bases; J trimming: 2 bases; junction bases outside the gene matches: 12. The CDR3 contains 20 residues. In DNA form, the CDR3 reads TGTGCCTGTGACACCGGTCCCTGGGGGTTGAGCCCCTGGGACACCCGACAGATGTTTTTC. As protein: CACDTGPWGLSPWDTRQMFF.

On this clone: A much bigger clone sits one base away, suggesting this may be a read error. The assigned J gene is TRDJ1, but the V gene is uncalled; whether TRDD3, the table's D call, matches the DNA was not checked. The CDR3 loop spans 28 amino acids. The CDR3 here is CALGAIEESGASYVLSLLGVGGTDKLIF. CDR3 sequence (DNA): TGTGCTCTTGGGGCTATAGAAGAATCTGGGGCTTCCTACGTCTTGAGTCTACTGGGGGTTGGGGGCACCGATAAACTCATCTTT.

For this clone: With only one base between it and a far larger clone, this is likely a read error. Other DNA sequences in the same sample also yield this CDR3. The rearrangement uses TRDV2 and TRDJ1; 8 bases line up with TRDD3. CDR1 and CDR2 from the germline V gene are GEAIGNYY and EKD. With V trimmed by 0 bases and J by 5 bases, 13 bases remained unmatched. The CDR3 totals 17 residues. The CDR3 protein is CACDTVLGAPVTDKLIF. The CDR3 bases are TGTGCCTGTGACACCGTACTGGGGGCCCCGGTCACTGATAAACTCATCTTT.

Concerning this clone: A much larger clonotype is one base distant, so this may be a read error. The chain couples TRDV2 to TRDJ1, with 9 bases matching TRDD3. CDR1 and CDR2 (germline): GEAIGNYY, EKD. The J segment lost 4 bases and the V segment lost 1 base, leaving 9 bases of the junction unmatched. This CDR3 is built from 16 residues. The CDR3 bases are TGTGCCTGTGACACGCTGGGGGATCCCGAGATCGATAAACTCATCTTT. Protein: CACDTLGDPEIDKLIF.

This clone counts as medium-sized. The chain links TRDV1 to TRDJ1, with 12 bases aligning to TRDD3. This CDR3 spans 20 amino acids. The germline V gene encodes CDR1 TSWWSYY and CDR2 QGS. J was trimmed by 2 bases and V by 4 bases; bases with no gene match: 17. Written as DNA, the CDR3 is TGTGCTCTTGGGGCCCATTCCTACGCGACTGGGGGATACTTAACCGATAAACTCATCTTT. Residues: CALGAHSYATGGYLTDKLIF.

The table lists this clone with a few counts. The V call is TRDV2, the J call TRDJ1; 9 nucleotides align to TRDD3. Germline CDR1 is GEAIGNYY and CDR2 is EKD. V gave up 3 bases and J gave up 2 bases; unmatched junction bases: 15. This CDR3 has 18 residues. The CDR3 reads CACDPLRGYAFTTDKLIF. CDR3 DNA sequence: TGTGCCTGTGACCCCCTACGGGGATACGCATTTACGACCGATAAACTCATCTTT.

Concerning this clone: Just one base apart from a much larger clone, this may be a read error. The called J gene is TRDJ1, whereas the V gene has no call; the table's D call of TRDD3 was not tested on the DNA. This CDR3 spans 16 amino acids. CDR3 sequence reads: CACDTLGDPYTDKLIF. The CDR3 nucleotides read TGTGCCTGTGACACCCTGGGGGATCCGTACACCGATAAACTCATCTTT.

No V gene was called here, but the J gene is TRDJ1. The CDR3 loop spans 19 amino acids. The CDR3, as DNA: TGTGCCTGTGACCGACTCGCTCCACCCGCCATAACGTACACCGATAAACTCATCTTT. Residues: CACDRLAPPAITYTDKLIF.

The rearrangement uses TRDV2 and TRDJ1; 8 bases fit TRDD3. The J gene, left out of TCRdb, was set here by checking the DNA against germline. V lost 1 base and J lost 3; bases outside the gene matches: 18. CDR3 length equals 19 residues. CDR1 GEAIGNYY and CDR2 EKD come from the germline V gene. The CDR3 protein is CACDTWGQLGGTFADKLIF. The CDR3 DNA sequence: TGTGCCTGTGACACTTGGGGGCAACTGGGGGGCACGTTCGCCGATAAACTCATCTTT.

The chain combines TRDV3 with TRDJ1; 11 nucleotides align to TRDD3. The CDR3 covers 19 residues. Trimming at V came to 0 bases and at J to 1 base, leaving 16 bases not matched to a gene. From germline, CDR1 is TVYSNPD and CDR2 GDNSRS (reference sequence). CDR3 nucleotides: TGTGCCTTTAGCTCCTTCCTACTGGGGGATATACTTCTCACCGATAAACTCATCTTT. This translates into CAFSSFLLGDILLTDKLIF. Full variable domain (missing parts from reference TRDV3 and TRDJ1): CDKVTQSSPDQTVASGSEVVLLCTYDTVYSNPDLFWYRIRPDYSFQFVFYGDNSRSEGADFTQGRFSVKHILTQKAFHLVISPVRTEDSATYYCAFSSFLLGDILLTDKLIFGKGTRVTVEP.